One and the same sample provided the 30 T cell receptor beta chains below, sequenced in a study of control samples from healthy donors and cancer patients. The assay was immunoSEQ multiplex PCR, and TCRdb's table has in-frame clones only and misses some. The repertoire includes about 150,000 clones, around nine tenths of them detected once, and roughly 0.7% sits in the top ten. Sample: blood. Source of these receptors: a young woman in good health.

This chain connects TRBV7-2 to TRBJ1-1; the match to TRBD1 covers 11 bases. J was trimmed by 3 bases and V by 5 bases; bases with no gene match: 8. This CDR3 region has 16 residues. Germline V gene data show CDR1 as SGHTA and CDR2 as FQGNSA. The CDR3 DNA reads as TGTGCCAGCAGCCTCAGGACAGGGGGCAGGGACACTGAAGCTTTCTTT. Protein product: CASSLRTGGRDTEAFF.

V and J are TRBV19 and TRBJ2-3, with D possibly being TRBD1 (5 bases). The CDR3 extends over 16 amino acids. Germline-derived CDR1 and CDR2 are LNHDA and SQIVND (reference sequence). Trimming pared 2 bases from V and 0 bases from J, leaving 12 bases between. CDR3 sequence: CASSILPGSSTDTQYF. The CDR3 DNA reads as TGTGCCAGTAGTATACTGCCAGGGTCGAGCACAGATACGCAGTATTTT.

The chain uses TRBV4-1 and TRBJ1-5; D is ambiguous. V lost 0 bases to trimming and J lost 2 bases, with 11 bases between them. CDR1 and CDR2 from the germline V gene are MGHRA and YSYEKL. The CDR3 runs to 16 residues. DNA of the CDR3: TGCGCCAGCAGCCAAGAAGGGCATGTGGGCAATCAGCCCCAGCATTTT. Its protein product is CASSQEGHVGNQPQHF.

The rearrangement uses TRBV5-1 and TRBJ2-5; 12 bases are shared with TRBD1. In germline, CDR1 is SGHRS, CDR2 YFSETQ. Trimming at V came to 4 bases and at J to 5 bases, leaving 6 bases not matched to a gene. This CDR3 region has 15 residues. CDR3 DNA sequence: TGCGCCAGCAGCCCTGGGGACAGGGGGCAGGAGACCCAGTACTTC. It encodes CASSPGDRGQETQYF.

The gene calls are TRBV6-5 and TRBJ2-7; no clear D gene. V lost 0 bases to trimming and J lost 6 bases, with 9 bases between them. This CDR3 contains 13 residues. The V gene's germline CDR1 is MNHEY and CDR2 SVGAGI. The CDR3 DNA reads as TGTGCCAGCAGTTACTCAGGGTCCCTCGAGCAGTACTTC. Its protein is CASSYSGSLEQYF.

This chain connects TRBV13 to TRBJ1-1; D is unclear. Germline V gene lookup returns CDR1 PRHDT and CDR2 FYEKMQ (reference sequence). The length of the CDR3 is 14 residues. V lost 0 bases and J lost 7, with 12 bases in between. CDR3 sequence (DNA): TGTGCCAGCAGCTTAGGAAGAGGCGCGCTTGAAGCTTTCTTT. It codes for CASSLGRGALEAFF.

The J gene is TRBJ2-7, the V gene TRBV11-2; TRBD2 is a possible D gene (6 bases). Trimming took 1 base from V and 4 from J, leaving 14 bases between them. Germline V gene lookup returns CDR1 SGHAT and CDR2 FQNNGV. The CDR3 sequence is 15 residues long. The CDR3 loop is CASSLAWREAYEQYF. The CDR3 DNA follows: TGTGCCAGCAGCTTAGCCTGGCGGGAAGCATACGAGCAGTACTTC.

This clone has more than one count but fewer than ten. The chain recombines TRBV28 with TRBJ1-6; TRBD1 agrees at 8 bases. This CDR3 is built from 14 residues. The germline gives CDR1 MDHEN, CDR2 SYDVKM. V trimming: 6 bases; J trimming: 7 bases; junction bases outside the gene matches: 5. The CDR3 loop reads CASRPRDRNSPLHF. CDR3 bases: TGTGCCAGCAGACCCCGGGACAGGAATTCACCCCTCCACTTT.

The table lists this clone with a count of one. The chain joins TRBV7-9 to TRBJ2-4; D is unclear. The CDR3 consists of 16 residues. Germline V gene lookup returns CDR1 SEHNR and CDR2 FQNEAQ (reference sequence). V lost 4 bases to trimming and J lost 1 base, with 14 bases between them. The CDR3 bases are TGTGCCAGCAGCTCCTCAGCTTCGACGGCCAAAAACATTCAGTACTTC. It encodes CASSSSASTAKNIQYF.

The V and J genes are TRBV18 and TRBJ1-1, with TRBD1 matching 7 bases. The trim removed 6 bases at V and 2 bases at J, leaving 9 bases unmatched. The germline V gene has CDR1 KGHSH and CDR2 LQKENI. This CDR3 contains 15 residues. The DNA for the CDR3 is TGTGCCAGCTCCGCGAACTCAGGGGGAAACACTGAAGCTTTCTTT. It encodes CASSANSGGNTEAFF.

The rearrangement uses TRBV6-1 and TRBJ1-3; perhaps TRBD1 as D (6 bases). Germline values: CDR1 MNHNS, CDR2 SASEGT. The length of the CDR3 is 16 residues. Trimming left V 2 bases short and J 8 bases short, with 19 bases between. CDR3 DNA: TGTGCCAGCAGTGAACTTTTGCAACAGGGTCGGTACACCATATATTTT. It is translated as CASSELLQQGRYTIYF.

The chain has TRBV24-1 and TRBJ2-7; 7 nucleotides line up with TRBD2. The CDR3 has 11 amino acids. J gave up 5 bases and V 10 bases, and 4 bases lay outside the gene matches. Germline CDR1 reads KGHDR; CDR2 reads SFDVKD. CDR3 region: CATGGQDEQYF. DNA of the CDR3: TGTGCCACGGGAGGGCAAGACGAGCAGTACTTC.

The V call is TRBV24-1, the J call TRBJ1-5; D gene ambiguous. CDR1 KGHDR and CDR2 SFDVKD come from the germline V gene. V shed 0 bases and J shed 0 bases, with 2 bases lying between them. The CDR3 spans 14 residues. CDR3 sequence reads: CATSDLSSNQPQHF. The CDR3, as DNA: TGTGCCACCAGTGATTTGAGTAGCAATCAGCCCCAGCATTTT.

The genes are TRBV7-9 and TRBJ2-7; 7 bases agree with TRBD1. CDR1 SEHNR and CDR2 FQNEAQ come from the germline V gene (reference sequence). With 4 bases clipped from V and 1 base from J, the junction kept 7 bases outside the gene matches. The CDR3 extends over 15 amino acids. This CDR3 is CASSYEQGSSYEQYF. The DNA for the CDR3 is TGTGCCAGCAGCTATGAACAGGGGAGTTCCTACGAGCAGTACTTC.

The chain has TRBV19 and TRBJ2-1; D gene uncertain. V lost 5 bases and J 3 bases, leaving 14 bases between the germline ends. Germline lookup yields CDR1 LNHDA and CDR2 SQIVND (reference sequence). CDR3 length: 15 residues. CDR3 region: CASSPRVGYYNEQFF. DNA for the CDR3: TGTGCCAGTAGTCCAAGGGTTGGGTACTACAATGAGCAGTTCTTC.

This clone was observed once. The rearrangement links TRBV11-2 to TRBJ2-3; 15 bases map to TRBD2. CDR1 is SGHAT, CDR2 FQNNGV, per germline. The CDR3 covers 19 residues. J lost 8 bases, V lost 5 bases, and 17 bases had no gene match. The CDR3 DNA reads TGTGCCAGCAGCCCCCGCATCGGACTAGCGGGAGGGTCCAGGGGTACGCAGTATTTT. Encoded protein: CASSPRIGLAGGSRGTQYF.

The chain joins TRBV5-6 to TRBJ2-5; D is possibly TRBD1 or TRBD2 (5 bases each). Germline values: CDR1 SGHDT, CDR2 YYEEEE. Trimming stripped 4 bases from V and 0 bases from J, with 19 bases between. The CDR3 sequence is 17 residues long. CDR3 nucleotides: TGTGCCAGCAGCGCACCCCGTGAGGGGCCGTACCAAGAGACCCAGTACTTC. Translated, it gives CASSAPREGPYQETQYF.

About this clone itself: Other DNA sequences within the sample encode an identical CDR3. The chain couples TRBV12-3 or TRBV12-4 to TRBJ2-1; D not certain. This CDR3 spans 12 amino acids. Trimming pared 3 bases from V and 6 bases from J, leaving 6 bases between. The CDR3 DNA is TGTGCCAGCAGTTTTGGCGGCAATGAGCAGTTCTTC. It translates to CASSFGGNEQFF.

The rearrangement uses TRBV30 and TRBJ1-1; the D is unclear. This CDR3 has 9 amino acids. Between the trimmed V and J ends, which lost 6 bases and 11 bases, there was a span of 10 bases. Per germline, CDR1 GTSNPN and CDR2 SVGIG (reference sequence). The CDR3 DNA follows: TGTGCCTGCCACAACCCGGCTTTCTTT. It codes for CACHNPAFF.

This clone was recorded at least ten times. This specimen includes other DNA sequences encoding the same CDR3. The rearrangement uses TRBV4-2 and TRBJ2-7; D possibly matches TRBD1 or TRBD2 (6 bases each). The CDR3 totals 14 residues. V gave up 8 bases and J gave up 2 bases, with 16 bases separating them. CDR1 and CDR2 (germline): LGHNA, YNFKEQ. CDR3 DNA sequence: TGTGCCAGCGGTGTGGGGGGCGACACCTACGAGCAGTACTTC. The encoded protein is CASGVGGDTYEQYF.

In regard to this clone: One junction end does not reproduce the germline sequence, and a read error may be involved. This chain uses TRBV7-3 with TRBJ2-1, with D unclear. Germline V CDR1 and CDR2: SGHTA, FQGTGA. The CDR3 has 13 residues. The CDR3 region has the DNA TGTGCCAGCAGCTTAACGTCCGGCCAGGCTTTGATCTTC. Its translation is CASSLTSGQALIF.

The J gene is TRBJ1-2, the V gene TRBV5-1; TRBD1 matches at 8 bases. Germline values: CDR1 SGHRS, CDR2 YFSETQ. J was trimmed by 3 bases and V by 0 bases; bases with no gene match: 4. This CDR3 has 15 residues. As DNA, the CDR3 is TGCGCCAGCAGCTTGGGGCTCAGGGGGCACTATGGCTACACCTTC. Its translation is CASSLGLRGHYGYTF.

V usage is TRBV19 and J usage is TRBJ1-3; 7 bases are shared with TRBD1. The V gene end was trimmed by 6 bases and the J gene end by 0 bases; junction bases not matched to a gene: 5. CDR1 and CDR2 (germline): LNHDA, SQIVND (reference sequence). The CDR3 runs 15 residues. CDR3: CASSPRDSSGNTIYF. The CDR3, as DNA: TGTGCCAGTAGCCCAAGGGACAGCTCTGGAAACACCATATATTTT.

The rearrangement uses TRBV21-1 and TRBJ2-4; no DNA check was done on the table's D call, TRBD2. TRBV21-1 is an annotated pseudogene. This CDR3 comprises 16 residues. CDR3 sequence: CASSGEGKLAKNIQYF. In DNA form, the CDR3 reads TGTGCCAGCAGCGGGGAGGGTAAACTAGCCAAAAACATTCAGTACTTC.

The chain joins TRBV6-4 to TRBJ2-1; possibly TRBD2 for D (6 bases). V was pared by 2 bases and J by 10 bases, with 12 bases between. From germline, CDR1 is MRHNA and CDR2 SNTAGT. The CDR3 has 13 residues. CDR3 coding DNA: TGTGCCAGCAGTGACACTCCGGAGGGGGAGCAGTTCTTC. Its translation: CASSDTPEGEQFF.

This CDR3 is CASGTGGSGNTIYF. The CDR3 DNA is TGTGCCAGCGGGACAGGGGGATCTGGAAACACCATATATTTT. The gene calls are TRBV5-4 and TRBJ1-3; 11 bases line up with TRBD1. Germline CDR1 and CDR2: SGHNT and YYREEE (reference sequence). The CDR3 has 14 amino acids. V was clipped by 7 bases and J by 1 base; unmatched bases: 1.

This chain joins TRBV29-1 and TRBJ2-5; D may be TRBD1 or TRBD2 (6 bases each). This CDR3 is 13 amino acids long. V was trimmed by 4 bases and J by 2 bases, leaving 11 bases between them. CDR1 SQVTM and CDR2 ANQGSEA come from the germline V gene. This CDR3 is CSVARRGQETQYF. In DNA, the CDR3 is TGCAGCGTTGCACGGAGGGGGCAAGAGACCCAGTACTTC.

J is TRBJ1-6 and V is TRBV6-6; D is uncertain. There are 16 residues in the CDR3. Germline V gives CDR1 MNHNY, CDR2 SVGAGI (reference sequence). V was cut by 6 bases and J by 1 base, with 13 bases left in between. This chain's CDR3 is CASRPPSHSYNSPLHF. Written as DNA, the CDR3 is TGTGCCAGCAGACCGCCCAGCCATTCCTATAATTCACCCCTCCACTTT.

The chain couples TRBV4-1 to TRBJ2-2; 10 nucleotides align to TRBD2. V shed 1 base, J shed 4 bases, and the junction held 6 bases outside the gene matches. This CDR3 has 17 amino acids. Germline-derived CDR1 and CDR2 are MGHRA and YSYEKL. The CDR3 reads CASSQGPSGSTTGELFF. CDR3 nucleotide sequence: TGCGCCAGCAGCCAAGGGCCTAGCGGGAGTACCACCGGGGAGCTGTTTTTT.

V usage is TRBV19 and J usage is TRBJ1-4; D gene uncertain. V gave up 3 bases and J gave up 0 bases, with 8 bases separating them. This CDR3 spans 15 amino acids. From germline, CDR1 is LNHDA and CDR2 SQIVND (reference sequence). CDR3 protein: CASSIGGTTNEKLFF. Here the CDR3 DNA reads TGTGCCAGTAGTATTGGTGGAACAACTAATGAAAAACTGTTTTTT.